The 20 T cell receptor beta chains below were found in one sample sequenced in a study of T-cell memory formation after mild COVID-19. TCRdb redid the calling of the 5' RACE reads with MiXCR, one entry per CDR3 protein. In the table there are roughly 130,000 distinct CDR3 sequences, more than 15% of which are singletons. Input material: PBMCs or a T cell subset sorted from them (not recorded which). The receptors stem from a man between 18 and 35 years old who had mild COVID-19 (a few samples of this study predate the infection). Cell type and time point are not known.

This chain uses TRBV12-3 or TRBV12-4 with TRBJ1-6, with D perhaps TRBD1 (5 bases). The CDR3 has 12 residues. V shed 6 bases and J shed 9 bases, with 9 bases lying between them. The CDR3 loop reads CASSPGGSPLHF. The CDR3 DNA reads as TGTGCCAGCAGCCCCGGGGGTTCACCCCTCCACTTT.

This chain uses TRBV5-1 with TRBJ1-2; TRBD1 matches 9 bases. The CDR3 spans 13 residues. Germline V gives CDR1 SGHRS, CDR2 YFSETQ. Losses at the gene ends were 3 bases for V and 6 bases for J; bases not matched to a gene: 3. CDR3 region: CASSWDRADGYTF. For the CDR3, the DNA is TGCGCCAGCAGCTGGGACAGGGCCGATGGCTACACCTTC.

V and J are TRBV4-2 and TRBJ2-5; D perhaps matches TRBD1 (5 bases). The V gene's germline CDR1 is LGHNA and CDR2 YNFKEQ. This CDR3 has 13 amino acids. V was trimmed by 3 bases and J by 5 bases, leaving 10 bases between them. The CDR3 spells CASSQGPGETQYF. For the CDR3, the DNA is TGTGCCAGCAGCCAGGGGCCCGGGGAGACCCAGTACTTC.

This clonotype appeared a few times. The rearrangement uses TRBV5-1 and TRBJ1-2, with D possibly being TRBD1 (5 bases). Germline CDR1 SGHRS, CDR2 YFSETQ. The length of the CDR3 is 15 residues. Deletions cut 4 bases from V and 0 bases from J, with 13 bases between. The CDR3 loop is CASSPDPTANYGYTF. CDR3 sequence (DNA): TGCGCCAGCAGCCCTGATCCGACAGCTAACTATGGCTACACCTTC.

This clonotype occurred a few times. This rearrangement joins TRBV20-1 to TRBJ2-1; 11 nucleotides line up with TRBD2. This CDR3 is built from 15 residues. CDR1 is DFQATT and CDR2 is SNEGSKA in the germline V gene (reference sequence). Unmatched junction bases numbered 11, after V lost 6 bases and J lost 7 bases. The CDR3 protein is CSARIAGGPINEQFF. In nucleotides, the CDR3 is TGCAGTGCGAGAATAGCGGGGGGGCCGATTAATGAGCAGTTCTTC.

The rearrangement uses TRBV4-1 and TRBJ2-3; 15 nucleotides match TRBD2. The CDR3 has 21 amino acids. Losses at the gene ends were 1 base for V and 2 bases for J; bases not matched to a gene: 13. Germline values: CDR1 MGHRA, CDR2 YSYEKL. In DNA form, the CDR3 reads TGCGCCAGCAGCCAAGTAGGGACTAGCGGGGGGACCCCACTCTACACAGATACGCAGTATTTT. Residues: CASSQVGTSGGTPLYTDTQYF.

Only a few counts were recorded for this clonotype. The CDR3 region has the DNA TGTGCCAGCAGCCTCTCTGAGCGTGAGCAGTTCTTC. Amino acid sequence: CASSLSEREQFF. The chain has TRBV7-9 and TRBJ2-1; D uncertain. Germline V gives CDR1 SEHNR, CDR2 FQNEAQ (reference sequence). The V gene lost 5 bases and the J gene lost 9 bases, with 11 bases spanning the gap. The CDR3 sequence is 12 residues long. Together with reference TRBV7-9 and TRBJ2-1, the CDR3 gives the full variable domain: DTGVSQNPRHKITKRGQNVTFRCDPISEHNRLYWYRQTLGQGPEFLTYFQNEAQLEKSRLLSDRFSAERPKGSFSTLEIQRTEQGDSAMYLCASSLSEREQFFGPGTRLTVL.

This clonotype was counted many times. The chain carries TRBV6-2 or TRBV6-3 and TRBJ2-2; TRBD2 aligns across 12 bases. Losses at the gene ends were 5 bases for V and 1 base for J; bases not matched to a gene: 8. Germline CDR1 is MNHEY and CDR2 is SVGEGT. This CDR3 has 18 residues. The CDR3 loop reads CASSQHRGLAGNTGELFF. Written as DNA, the CDR3 is TGTGCCAGCAGTCAACACCGGGGACTAGCGGGGAACACCGGGGAGCTGTTTTTT.

The rearrangement uses TRBV24-1 and TRBJ1-2, with D possibly being TRBD1 (6 bases). There are 15 residues in the CDR3. V was pared by 2 bases and J by 0 bases, with 9 bases between. Germline assignment: CDR1 KGHDR and CDR2 SFDVKD. CDR3 region: CATSDSRDTNYGYTF. DNA of the CDR3: TGTGCCACCAGTGATTCCCGGGACACTAACTATGGCTACACCTTC.

V gene TRBV5-8 combines with J gene TRBJ1-5; D perhaps matches TRBD1 (5 bases). V gave up 0 bases and J gave up 7 bases, with 11 bases separating them. The CDR3 covers 14 residues. Germline CDR1 SGHTS, CDR2 YDEGEE. CDR3 DNA sequence: TGTGCCAGCAGCTTGGCCCAGGGTGGCCAGCCCCAGCATTTT. It encodes CASSLAQGGQPQHF.

The V call is TRBV3-1, the J call TRBJ1-5; D unresolved. This CDR3 comprises 12 residues. Looked up from germline, CDR1 is LGHDT and CDR2 is YNNKEL (reference sequence). The V end was cut by 5 bases, the J end by 9 bases, with 11 bases between. The CDR3 spells CASSSTTGPQHF. The DNA of the CDR3 is TGTGCCAGCAGCTCGACCACCGGGCCCCAGCATTTT.

DNA of the CDR3: TGTGCCAGCAGCTCCTTGACACAAGTCTATGGCTACACCTTC. Amino acid sequence: CASSSLTQVYGYTF. This chain uses TRBV7-2 with TRBJ1-2; D gene uncertain. V lost 4 bases and J lost 4, with 13 bases in between. Germline V gene data show CDR1 as SGHTA and CDR2 as FQGNSA. The CDR3 sequence is 14 residues long.

The CDR3 loop is CASSESRDTQYF. The CDR3 nucleotides are TGTGCCAGCAGTGAGTCTAGAGATACGCAGTATTTT. This chain uses TRBV2 with TRBJ2-3; D is undetermined. Trimming took off 3 bases at V and 5 bases at J, with 6 bases between the two ends. The CDR3 has 12 amino acids. CDR1 and CDR2 (germline): SNHLY, FYNNEI.

Only a few counts were recorded for this clonotype. The V and J genes are TRBV28 and TRBJ2-2, with 8 bases identical to TRBD1. The CDR3 consists of 15 residues. Germline CDR1 reads MDHEN; CDR2 reads SYDVKM. V lost 8 bases to trimming and J lost 3 bases; unmatched junction nucleotides: 8. The CDR3 DNA is TGTGCCAGCGTTTCATCAGGGGGCGACACCGGGGAGCTGTTTTTT. Its translation: CASVSSGGDTGELFF.

The chain carries TRBV5-1 and TRBJ2-1; D not certain. The germline V gene encodes CDR1 SGHRS and CDR2 YFSETQ. This CDR3 region has 15 residues. V lost 0 bases to trimming and J lost 2 bases, with 9 bases between them. The CDR3 DNA is TGCGCCAGCAGCTTGGGACCCGACGCCTACAATGAGCAGTTCTTC. It yields the protein CASSLGPDAYNEQFF.

The rearrangement joins TRBV5-5 to TRBJ2-2; D unclear. With 0 bases removed from V and 5 bases from J, the gap between germline ends came to 5 bases. This CDR3 is built from 13 residues. Germline CDR1 reads SGHKS; CDR2 reads YYEKEE (reference sequence). CDR3 in amino acids: CASSLGPTGELFF. CDR3 sequence (DNA): TGTGCCAGCAGCTTGGGACCGACCGGGGAGCTGTTTTTT.

This clonotype counts as medium-sized (0.01 to 0.1%). J is TRBJ2-3 and V is TRBV24-1; a weak D match, TRBD1 (6 bases). The CDR3 sequence is 14 residues long. The V end was cut by 9 bases, the J end by 9 bases, with 21 bases between. Germline V gives CDR1 KGHDR, CDR2 SFDVKD. Here the CDR3 reads CATGGRSSPLTQYF. CDR3 DNA: TGTGCCACCGGGGGCCGGAGCAGTCCACTAACGCAGTATTTT.

This clonotype was seen a handful of times. This chain uses TRBV12-3 or TRBV12-4 with TRBJ2-1; D may be TRBD2 (6 bases). The length of the CDR3 is 12 residues. Trimming pared 6 bases from V and 10 bases from J, leaving 13 bases between. CDR3 sequence (DNA): TGTGCCAGCAGCCGGGGACTCTACGAGCAGTTCTTC. Its protein is CASSRGLYEQFF.

This clonotype came up a few times. J is TRBJ2-7 and V is TRBV6-2 or TRBV6-3; 10 bases map to TRBD1. CDR3 length: 15 amino acids. J gave up 4 bases and V 6 bases, and 9 bases lay outside the gene matches. CDR1 is MNHEY and CDR2 is SVGEGT in the germline V gene. CDR3 amino acids: CASSDGGQGTYEQYV. CDR3 sequence (DNA): TGTGCCAGCAGCGATGGGGGACAGGGGACGTACGAGCAGTACGTC.

This clonotype was seen more than once but under ten times. V gene TRBV5-1 combines with J gene TRBJ2-1, with 7 nucleotides matching TRBD1. The germline CDR1 and CDR2 sequences are SGHRS and YFSETQ. V was pared by 4 bases and J by 8 bases, with 9 bases of the junction left unmatched. The CDR3 runs to 14 residues. CDR3 nucleotide sequence: TGCGCCAGCAGCCCCAGGCCCGGACAGGATGAGCAGTTCTTC. Translated: CASSPRPGQDEQFF.